Listed below are T cell receptor beta chains from one sample, sequenced in a study of molecular identifiers for immune sequencing clone quantification. TCRdb reanalysed the PCR reads using MiXCR and keeps one entry per CDR3 protein. The table lists about half a million distinct CDR3 sequences, about 22% of them singletons. Sequenced input: naive CD8+ T cells from blood, with Jurkat cell RNA spiked in. All receptors derive from a human donor in good health. Some libraries in this study had Jurkat cell RNA spiked in. The CDR3 runs from the conserved cysteine through the conserved F or W. The D gene is left open where the match is weak. Clone size is given for some rows only: seen once, a few or many times, or a class if the clone is expanded.

v_call	d_call	j_call	clone_size	cdr3_nt	cdr3_aa
TRBV2	NA	TRBJ1-1	many	TGTGCCAGCATCAGGAACACTGAAGCTTTCTTT	CASIRNTEAFF
TRBV19	NA	TRBJ1-6	NA	TGTGCCAGTAGTATCGTCCAGGTCGGGCATTCACCCCTCCACTTT	CASSIVQVGHSPLHF
TRBV4-3	NA	TRBJ2-3	few	TGCGCCAGCAGCCAAGATGTGACAACATTGGGGGATACGCAGTATTTT	CASSQDVTTLGDTQYF
TRBV4-3	NA	TRBJ2-5	many	TGCGCCAGCAGCCAAGGGACAGCCCAAGAGACCCAGTACTTC	CASSQGTAQETQYF
TRBV27	NA	TRBJ2-3	many	TGTGCCAGCACCAGAGGTTCGGACAGTAGCACAGATACGCAGTATTTT	CASTRGSDSSTDTQYF
TRBV5-6	NA	TRBJ1-1	many	TGTGCCAGCAGCCACGGGGGGCCTGTTGCTTTCTTT	CASSHGGPVAFF
TRBV20-1	TRBD2	TRBJ2-3	few	TGCAGTGCCGATCACTGGCAGCGGGGGGCATCCAGCGATACGCAGTATTTT	CSADHWQRGASSDTQYF
TRBV20-1	TRBD1	TRBJ2-7	NA	TGCAGTGCTAGAGATAGAGGACAGGGCTACGAGCGGTACTTC	CSARDRGQGYERYF
TRBV6-2/TRBV6-3	NA	TRBJ1-1	few	TGTGCCAGCAGCCTCCTGAGGACGGAAAACACTGAAGCTTTCTTT	CASSLLRTENTEAFF
TRBV6-2/TRBV6-3	TRBD1	TRBJ2-6	NA	TGTGCCAGCAGTTCAGGGGGCTTGGCCAACGTCCTGACTTTC	CASSSGGLANVLTF
TRBV27	TRBD2	TRBJ2-3	few	TGTGCCAGCAGTTCTCCGGGACTAGGAAGGCCAGATACGCAGTATTTT	CASSSPGLGRPDTQYF
TRBV4-3	NA	TRBJ2-1	NA	TGCGCCAGCAGAACCAAGGGTCCTACATTAAGCAATGAGCAGTTCTTC	CASRTKGPTLSNEQFF
TRBV4-3	TRBD2	TRBJ2-3	NA	TGCGCCAGCAGCCAAGATGTGGGACTAGCGGGAGGATTGGCAGATACGCAGTATTTT	CASSQDVGLAGGLADTQYF
TRBV12-3/TRBV12-4	NA	TRBJ2-2	many	TGTGCCAGCAGTTATGGGGGTTCCGGGGAGCTGTTTTTT	CASSYGGSGELFF
TRBV6-6	NA	TRBJ2-3	many	TGTGCCAGCAGTTCCAACTCAGGGGTATTGGGTACAGATACGCAGTATTTT	CASSSNSGVLGTDTQYF
TRBV7-6	TRBD2	TRBJ2-3	NA	TGTGCCAACAGCCTTAGCGGGGGGCGGGCAGATACGCAGTATTTT	CANSLSGGRADTQYF
TRBV13	NA	TRBJ2-3	many	TGTGCCAGCAGCCTAAGTCCCGGGGCTCAGCAAGATACGCAGTATTTT	CASSLSPGAQQDTQYF
TRBV7-8	NA	TRBJ1-1	few	TGTGCCAGCAGCCCCTGGACAGAGCCTATGAACACTGAAGCTTTCTTT	CASSPWTEPMNTEAFF
TRBV13	NA	TRBJ2-7	NA	TGTGCCAGCAGCCCAGATAGCGGCAGCTCCTACGAGCAGTACTTC	CASSPDSGSSYEQYF
TRBV6-5	NA	TRBJ2-1	many	TGTGCCAGCAGCACTAACGTGGGGGAGACCTACAATGAGCAGTTCTTC	CASSTNVGETYNEQFF
TRBV12-5	TRBD1	TRBJ1-2	NA	TGTGCTAGTGGCCTGGACAGGTACTATGGCTACACCTTC	CASGLDRYYGYTF
TRBV20-1	NA	TRBJ2-7	few	TGCAGTGCCAGCCCCCAGGGAACCTACGAGCAGTACTTC	CSASPQGTYEQYF
TRBV9	NA	TRBJ2-5	NA	TGTGCCAGCAGCTTACCGTCCGAGACCCAGTACTTC	CASSLPSETQYF
TRBV5-1	NA	TRBJ2-7	many	TGCGCCAGCAGCTTGGACCCTTACAGTCGCTCCTACGAGCAGTACTTC	CASSLDPYSRSYEQYF
TRBV4-3	NA	TRBJ2-3	NA	TGCGCCAGCAGCCAAGACCATCACGCTTCTAGCACAGATACGCAGTATTTT	CASSQDHHASSTDTQYF
TRBV6-2/TRBV6-3	TRBD2	TRBJ2-5	few	TGTGCCAGCAGTTACCCGGGACTAGTAGGGGCTCGAGAGACCCAGTACTTC	CASSYPGLVGARETQYF
TRBV6-6	NA	TRBJ2-1	many	TGTGCCAGCAGTCAGGTTGTCGAGGTGAACAATGAGCAGTTCTTC	CASSQVVEVNNEQFF
TRBV5-1	TRBD1	TRBJ1-3	NA	TGCGCCAGCAGCGCCGGACAGGGTACTGGAAACACCATATATTTT	CASSAGQGTGNTIYF
TRBV7-9	TRBD2	TRBJ2-3	many	TGTGCCAGCAGCCCGCTAGCGGGGGAAACAGATACGCAGTATTTT	CASSPLAGETDTQYF
TRBV30	NA	TRBJ1-1	few	TGTGCCCTGGACGGGGCCGACGTGTACACTGAAGCTTTCTTT	CALDGADVYTEAFF
TRBV2	NA	TRBJ2-3	many	TGTGCCAGCCTTGGGAGGGGGCCTTCCACAGATACGCAGTATTTT	CASLGRGPSTDTQYF
TRBV5-6	TRBD2	TRBJ2-7	NA	TGTGCCAGCAGCTTGGAGGCTAGCGGGAGGTTAGACGAGCAGTACTTC	CASSLEASGRLDEQYF
TRBV6-2/TRBV6-3	NA	TRBJ2-5	many	TGTGCCAGCAGTTACCTCGACCAAGAGACCCAGTACTTC	CASSYLDQETQYF
TRBV4-1	NA	TRBJ2-7	once	TGCGCCAGCAGCCAGTTGACTAGTAACTACGAGCGGTACTTC	CASSQLTSNYERYF
TRBV24-1	NA	TRBJ2-3	many	TGTGCCACCAGTATCCCGGACACAGATACGCAGTATTTT	CATSIPDTDTQYF
TRBV7-2	NA	TRBJ2-2	many	TGTGCCAGCAGCTTAGGCGCGGCCGGGGAGCTGTTTTTT	CASSLGAAGELFF